The present TCR beta chain was sequenced within a study of T cell changes during pregnancy in multiple sclerosis. This table comes from immunoSEQ multiplex PCR, and its TCRdb copy is limited to in-frame clones, with some not included. Altogether 85,000 to 100,000 clones are present, roughly 90% being singletons, with the ten largest covering 0.95%. The CDR3 loop spans 14 amino acids. Per germline, CDR1 SQVTM and CDR2 ANQGSEA. Germline trimming cut 7 bases from V and 5 bases from J; bases unmatched to any gene: 9. The receptor was derived from a female donor with multiple sclerosis, enrolled in a pregnancy study. The V call is TRBV29-1, the J call TRBJ2-5; 11 bases match TRBD2. Specimen: peripheral blood, collected before pregnancy. CDR3 sequence: CSDPTSGRDETQYF. CDR3 nucleotide sequence: TGCAGCGATCCTACTAGCGGGAGAGACGAGACCCAGTACTTC.